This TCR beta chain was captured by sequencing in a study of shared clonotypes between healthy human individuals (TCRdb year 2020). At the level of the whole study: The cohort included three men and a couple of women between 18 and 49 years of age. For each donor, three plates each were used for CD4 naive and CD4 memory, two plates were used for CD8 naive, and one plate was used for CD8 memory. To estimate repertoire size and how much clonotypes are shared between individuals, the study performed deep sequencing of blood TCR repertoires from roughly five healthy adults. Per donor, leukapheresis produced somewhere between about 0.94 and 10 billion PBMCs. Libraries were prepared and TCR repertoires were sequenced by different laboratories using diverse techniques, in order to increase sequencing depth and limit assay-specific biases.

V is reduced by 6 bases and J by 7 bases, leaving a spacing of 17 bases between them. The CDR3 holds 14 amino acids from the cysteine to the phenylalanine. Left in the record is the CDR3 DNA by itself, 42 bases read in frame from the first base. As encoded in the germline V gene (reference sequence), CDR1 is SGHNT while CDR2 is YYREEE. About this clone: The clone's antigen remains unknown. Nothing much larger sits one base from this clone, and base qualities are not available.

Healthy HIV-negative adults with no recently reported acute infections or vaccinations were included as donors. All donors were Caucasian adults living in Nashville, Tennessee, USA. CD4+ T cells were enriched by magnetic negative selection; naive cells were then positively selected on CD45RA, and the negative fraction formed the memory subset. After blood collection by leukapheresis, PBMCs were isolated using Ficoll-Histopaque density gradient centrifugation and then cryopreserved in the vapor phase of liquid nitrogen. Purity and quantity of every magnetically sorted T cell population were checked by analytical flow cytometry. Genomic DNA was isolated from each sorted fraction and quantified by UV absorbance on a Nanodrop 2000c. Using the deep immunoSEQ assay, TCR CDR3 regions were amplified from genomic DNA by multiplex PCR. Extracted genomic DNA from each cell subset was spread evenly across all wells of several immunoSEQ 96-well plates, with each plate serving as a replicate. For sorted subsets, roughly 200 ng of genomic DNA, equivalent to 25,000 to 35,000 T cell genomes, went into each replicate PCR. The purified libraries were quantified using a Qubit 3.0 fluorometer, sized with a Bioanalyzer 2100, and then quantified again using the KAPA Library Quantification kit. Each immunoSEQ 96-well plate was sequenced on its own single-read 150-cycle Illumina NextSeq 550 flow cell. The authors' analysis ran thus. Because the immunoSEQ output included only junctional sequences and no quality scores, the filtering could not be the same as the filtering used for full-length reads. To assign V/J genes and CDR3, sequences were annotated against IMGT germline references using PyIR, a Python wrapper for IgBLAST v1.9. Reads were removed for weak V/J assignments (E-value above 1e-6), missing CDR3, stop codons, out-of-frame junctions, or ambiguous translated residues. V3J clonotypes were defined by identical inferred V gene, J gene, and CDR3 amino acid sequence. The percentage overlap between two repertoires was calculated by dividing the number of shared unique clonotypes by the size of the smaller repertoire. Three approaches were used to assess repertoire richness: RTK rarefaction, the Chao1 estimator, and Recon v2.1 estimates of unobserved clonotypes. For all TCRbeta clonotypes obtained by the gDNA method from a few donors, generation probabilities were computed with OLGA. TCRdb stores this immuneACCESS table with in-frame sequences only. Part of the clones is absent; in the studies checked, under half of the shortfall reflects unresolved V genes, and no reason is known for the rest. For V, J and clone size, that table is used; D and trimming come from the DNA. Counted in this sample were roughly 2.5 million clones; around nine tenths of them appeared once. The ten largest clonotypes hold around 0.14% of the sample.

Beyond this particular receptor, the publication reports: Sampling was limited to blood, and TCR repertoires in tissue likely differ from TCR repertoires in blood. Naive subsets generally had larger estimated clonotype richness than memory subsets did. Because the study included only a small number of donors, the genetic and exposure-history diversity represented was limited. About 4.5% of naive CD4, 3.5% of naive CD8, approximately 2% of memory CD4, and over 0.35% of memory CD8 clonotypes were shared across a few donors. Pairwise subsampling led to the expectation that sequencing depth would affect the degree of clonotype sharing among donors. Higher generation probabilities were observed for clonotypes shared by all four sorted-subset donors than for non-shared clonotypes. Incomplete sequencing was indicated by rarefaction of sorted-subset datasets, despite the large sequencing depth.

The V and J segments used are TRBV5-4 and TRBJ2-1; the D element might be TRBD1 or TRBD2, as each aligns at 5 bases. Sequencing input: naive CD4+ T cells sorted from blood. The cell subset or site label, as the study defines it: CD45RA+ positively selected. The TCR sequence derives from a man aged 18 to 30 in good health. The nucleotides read TGTGCCAGCAAGGGGCCGGGAACCCTAAATGAGCAGTTCTTC. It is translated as CASKGPGTLNEQFF.